This T cell receptor beta chain appears in the sequencing data of a study of shared clonotypes between healthy human individuals. Notes on the study in general: Only a few donors were included, so the genetic and exposure-history diversity represented was limited.

Details on this clone: No antigen is known for it.

The germline V gene has CDR1 LNHDA and CDR2 SQIVND (reference sequence). The CDR3 length is 17 residues. Trimming stripped 7 bases from V and 3 bases from J, with 22 bases between. Assay: immunoSEQ multiplex PCR; the TCRdb copy retains only in-frame clones and omits some. The table has about 2.4 million clones, approximately 93% seen once; the top ten hold 0.36%. Sequencing input: naive CD4+ T cells from PBMCs. The subset: CD45RA+ positively selected. The chain carries TRBV19 and TRBJ1-5; maybe TRBD1 (5 bases). The sequence derives from a man between 18 and 35 years old in good health. Some clones in this sample may be carry-over from other donors' samples. CDR3 sequence reads: CASKGPRAEWDNQPQHF. CDR3 sequence (DNA): TGTGCCAGTAAAGGTCCCAGGGCCGAATGGGACAATCAGCCCCAGCATTTT.